The clone carrying this TCR beta chain was observed many times. Its matching antigen is unknown. This record comes from a study of T cells in Graves' hyperthyroidism and ophthalmopathy. Broader study findings: Model predictions of ophthalmopathy came a median approximately 6.5 months before onset. Blood also carried most thyroid clonotypes expanded above 0.001.

The ends were cut back, 3 bases at V and 6 bases at J, with 10 bases in the middle. The germline gives CDR1 KGHDR, CDR2 SFDVKD. The CDR3 runs to 13 residues. Regions amplified from RNA transcripts were the TCR beta CDR3 regions. Primed by the HTBI set, a first-round RT-PCR was run on the TCR CDR3. MiXCR, run by TCRdb on the multiplex PCR reads, gives a single entry per CDR3 protein. The sample yields about 560,000 distinct CDR3 sequences, 16% seen once. Clinical symptoms, serum thyroxine and TRAb, thyroid ultrasound and orbital computed tomography together formed the diagnostic basis. Each 10 ml fresh peripheral blood draw supplied the PBMCs.

The source is a woman aged 18-35 years with Graves' hyperthyroidism. The sample taken for sequencing was blood. V is TRBV24-1 and J is TRBJ2-5; D is possibly TRBD2 (6 bases). CDR3 bases: TGTGCCACCAGTGATGGGGGGTTAAAGACCCAGTACTTC. Protein product: CATSDGGLKTQYF.